The 26 T cell receptor beta chains below were found in one sample sequenced in a study of T cell responses to AZD1222 COVID-19 vaccine. The assay was immunoSEQ multiplex PCR, and TCRdb's table has in-frame clones only and misses some. The table records about 150,000 clones, about nine tenths of them present only once. The sample consisted of peripheral blood, taken 28 days after the second AZD1222 dose. The source is an adult who received the AZD1222 COVID-19 vaccine.

This clone was counted between two and nine times. The CDR3 nucleotides read TGCGCCAGCAGCTTGGGGTGGGGGACTCAAGAGACCCAGTACTTC. This encodes CASSLGWGTQETQYF. The V gene is TRBV5-1, the J gene TRBJ2-5; TRBD2 is a possible D gene (6 bases). The V end was cut by 0 bases, the J end by 2 bases, with 11 bases between. Germline-derived CDR1 and CDR2 are SGHRS and YFSETQ. This CDR3 spans 15 amino acids.

J is TRBJ1-6 and V is TRBV27; D is possibly TRBD1 (5 bases). This CDR3 spans 14 amino acids. CDR1 is MNHEY and CDR2 is SMNVEV in the germline V gene (reference sequence). Trimming cost V 5 bases and J 5 bases, with 10 bases left between them. CDR3 DNA: TGTGCCAGCAGTGGTTGGGGGGATAATTCACCCCTCCACTTT. It specifies CASSGWGDNSPLHF.

The chain uses TRBV7-9 and TRBJ2-3, with 16 bases matching TRBD2. Germline loops: CDR1 SEHNR, CDR2 FQNEAQ (reference sequence). The CDR3 sequence is 18 residues long. V shed 6 bases and J 5 bases; nucleotides not matched to a gene: 11. The CDR3 loop reads CASSTLGLAGGRGDTQYF. The CDR3 DNA is TGTGCCAGCAGTACCCTGGGACTAGCGGGAGGGCGGGGAGATACGCAGTATTTT.

This chain joins TRBV3-1 (or the pseudogene TRBV3-2) and TRBJ2-1; 7 bases line up with TRBD2. The CDR3 consists of 15 residues. Germline trimming cut 5 bases from V and 0 bases from J; bases unmatched to any gene: 4. Germline V CDR1 and CDR2: LGHDT, YNNKEL (reference sequence). In nucleotides, the CDR3 is TGTGCCAGCAGCACCCGCGGGAGCTCCTACAATGAGCAGTTCTTC. It is translated as CASSTRGSSYNEQFF.

This chain uses TRBV4-1 with TRBJ2-7; 8 nucleotides line up with TRBD2. This CDR3 is 16 amino acids long. Germline V CDR1 and CDR2: MGHRA, YSYEKL. Trimming at V came to 0 bases and at J to 0 bases, leaving 4 bases not matched to a gene. Here the CDR3 reads CASSQDPSGPSYEQYF. In nucleotides, the CDR3 is TGCGCCAGCAGCCAAGATCCTAGCGGGCCCTCCTACGAGCAGTACTTC.

The sample holds a few counts of this clone. V is TRBV3-1 (or the pseudogene TRBV3-2) and J is TRBJ1-5; 9 nucleotides line up with TRBD1. The trim removed 7 bases at V and 2 bases at J, leaving 12 bases unmatched. The CDR3 totals 17 residues. Per germline, CDR1 LGHDT and CDR2 YNNKEL (reference sequence). CDR3 nucleotide sequence: TGTGCCAGCAACTCTCTGCACCGGGACAGGGGCAATCAGCCCCAGCATTTT. It codes for CASNSLHRDRGNQPQHF.

This chain uses TRBV20-1 with TRBJ1-5; D not resolved. Germline loops: CDR1 DFQATT, CDR2 SNEGSKA (reference sequence). This CDR3 is 14 amino acids long. V lost 3 bases and J lost 4, with 13 bases in between. The CDR3 region is CSASVPGGNQPQHF. The CDR3 DNA reads as TGCAGTGCTAGTGTGCCGGGCGGGAATCAGCCCCAGCATTTT.

With respect to this clone: One junction end does not reproduce the germline sequence, and a read error may be involved. The chain combines TRBV2 with TRBJ2-7; D assignment may be TRBD1 or TRBD2 (5 bases each). Per the germline V gene, CDR1 is SNHLY and CDR2 is FYNNEI. This CDR3 is 12 amino acids long. CDR3 sequence: CASSGTYNLQWF. The DNA for the CDR3 is TGTGCCAGCAGCGGGACGTATAATTTGCAGTGGTTC.

The J gene is TRBJ2-3, the V gene TRBV5-6; perhaps TRBD2 as D (5 bases). The germline gives CDR1 SGHDT, CDR2 YYEEEE. CDR3 length: 16 residues. The V end lost 0 bases, the J end lost 1 base, and 12 bases lay between the germline ends. The CDR3 loop is CASSLAAGSRTDTQYF. CDR3 nucleotides: TGTGCCAGCAGCTTGGCGGCTGGGAGTCGCACAGATACGCAGTATTTT.

This chain links TRBV6-5 with TRBJ1-4; D is undetermined. V gave up 7 bases and J gave up 1 base, with 13 bases separating them. The CDR3 is 15 amino acids. Germline V gene data show CDR1 as MNHEY and CDR2 as SVGAGI. CDR3 DNA sequence: TGTGCCAGCACCCACGAGGGCAGAACTAATGAAAAACTGTTTTTT. As protein: CASTHEGRTNEKLFF.

The chain recombines TRBV11-2 with TRBJ1-4; D is possibly TRBD1 (6 bases). The germline V gene has CDR1 SGHAT and CDR2 FQNNGV. V shed 6 bases and J shed 5 bases, with 13 bases lying between them. This CDR3 has 14 amino acids. CDR3 residues: CASRFSGANEKLFF. The DNA of the CDR3 is TGTGCCAGCAGGTTTTCGGGGGCAAATGAAAAACTGTTTTTT.

The chain is built from TRBV7-2 and TRBJ2-1, with TRBD2 identical over 7 bases. The V gene end was trimmed by 6 bases and the J gene end by 1 base; junction bases not matched to a gene: 12. The CDR3 spans 17 residues. Germline assignment: CDR1 SGHTA and CDR2 FQGNSA. CDR3 nucleotide sequence: TGTGCCAGCAGGGGAGGGGTAGAGCTAAGGTCCTACAATGAGCAGTTCTTC. It specifies CASRGGVELRSYNEQFF. Complete variable domain (other parts from reference TRBV7-2 and TRBJ2-1): GAGVSQSPSNKVTEKGKDVELRCDPISGHTALYWYRQSLGQGLEFLIYFQGNSAPDKSGLPSDRFSAERTGGSVSTLTIQRTQQEDSAVYLCASRGGVELRSYNEQFFGPGTRLTVL.

The chain recombines TRBV7-8 with TRBJ1-6, with 9 bases identical to TRBD1. Germline lookup yields CDR1 SGHVS and CDR2 FQNEAQ. V was clipped by 1 base and J by 10 bases; unmatched bases: 8. The CDR3 is made up of 16 amino acids. For the CDR3, the DNA is TGTGCCAGCAGCTTAGACGGGACAGGGAGTCGATCACCCCTCCACTTT. Amino acids: CASSLDGTGSRSPLHF. Full variable domain (rest looked up from reference TRBV7-8 and TRBJ1-6): GAGVSQSPRYKVAKRGQDVALRCDPISGHVSLFWYQQALGQGPEFLTYFQNEAQLDKSGLPSDRFFAERPEGSVSTLKIQRTQQEDSAVYLCASSLDGTGSRSPLHFGNGTRLTVT.

The gene calls are TRBV28 and TRBJ2-5; no firm D call. Germline assignment: CDR1 MDHEN and CDR2 SYDVKM. The CDR3 loop spans 14 amino acids. The V gene lost 2 bases and the J gene lost 1 base, with 8 bases spanning the gap. The CDR3 DNA reads as TGTGCCAGCAGTTTAGGAAAGGTCCAAGAGACCCAGTACTTC. Its protein product is CASSLGKVQETQYF.

This clone was recorded only once. The J gene is TRBJ2-1, the V gene TRBV6-5; 9 bases line up with TRBD2. The CDR3 is 15 amino acids. Germline CDR1 and CDR2: MNHEY and SVGAGI. Trimming cost V 5 bases and J 4 bases; bases outside gene matches: 6. CDR3 sequence reads: CASSPPSGVYNEQFF. CDR3 DNA sequence: TGTGCCAGCAGTCCACCTAGCGGGGTTTACAATGAGCAGTTCTTC.

The CDR3 loop is CASSVAESGNTIYF. The CDR3 region has the DNA TGTGCCAGCAGCGTAGCGGAGTCTGGAAACACCATATATTTT. The rearrangement links TRBV9 to TRBJ1-3; D is unresolved. The CDR3 is 14 amino acids. V lost 0 bases and J lost 1, with 5 bases in between. Germline CDR1 reads SGDLS; CDR2 reads YYNGEE.

The chain combines TRBV6-5 with TRBJ1-6, with TRBD1 matching over 7 bases. The CDR3 has 15 amino acids. V dropped 7 bases and J dropped 4; count of bases not matched to a gene: 7. Germline assignment: CDR1 MNHEY and CDR2 SVGAGI. The CDR3 region is CASTRDSPYNSPLHF. The CDR3 region has the DNA TGTGCCAGCACCCGGGACAGCCCTTATAATTCACCCCTCCACTTT.

This chain connects TRBV19 to TRBJ1-1; possible D gene TRBD1, 5 bases. V was cut by 3 bases and J by 2 bases, with 13 bases left in between. The CDR3 sequence is 15 residues long. The germline gives CDR1 LNHDA, CDR2 SQIVND (reference sequence). The CDR3 DNA reads TGTGCCAGTAGTATCAGTGGGGCAAGAAACACTGAAGCTTTCTTT. Encoded protein: CASSISGARNTEAFF. Based on the CDR3 plus reference TRBV19 and TRBJ1-1, the full variable domain is DGGITQSPKYLFRKEGQNVTLSCEQNLNHDAMYWYRQDPGQGLRLIYYSQIVNDFQKGDIAEGYSVSREKKESFPLTVTSAQKNPTAFYLCASSISGARNTEAFFGQGTRLTVV.

The CDR3, as DNA: TGTGCCAGCACGGGGATGGGGACGGGGGTATACGGCTCCTACAATGAGCAGTTCTTC. Its protein is CASTGMGTGVYGSYNEQFF. The V gene is TRBV2, the J gene TRBJ2-1; tentatively, D is TRBD2 (6 bases). V lost 7 bases, J lost 0 bases, and 25 bases lay in between. Germline loops: CDR1 SNHLY, CDR2 FYNNEI. The length of the CDR3 is 19 residues.

V usage is TRBV11-2 and J usage is TRBJ2-2; no clear D. CDR1 SGHAT and CDR2 FQNNGV come from the germline V gene. The CDR3 contains 15 residues. The V gene lost 2 bases and the J gene lost 0 bases, with 7 bases spanning the gap. CDR3 in DNA: TGTGCCAGCAGCTTATCTCAGGCGAACACCGGGGAGCTGTTTTTT. This sequence encodes CASSLSQANTGELFF.

The V and J genes are TRBV2 and TRBJ2-7; tentative D call: TRBD2 (6 bases). CDR1 is SNHLY, CDR2 FYNNEI, per germline. This CDR3 spans 12 amino acids. Trimming removed 4 bases from V and 5 bases from J, with 9 bases in between. CDR3 nucleotides: TGTGCCAGCAGTGCCGAGCGGGACGAGCAGTACTTC. This codes for CASSAERDEQYF.

V usage is TRBV4-1 and J usage is TRBJ2-4; no reliable D call. Trimming pared 0 bases from V and 0 bases from J, leaving 15 bases between. Per germline, CDR1 MGHRA and CDR2 YSYEKL. The CDR3 has 18 residues. The DNA for the CDR3 is TGCGCCAGCAGCCAAGATCCTGAGGAAGCGACAGCCAAAAACATTCAGTACTTC. Protein: CASSQDPEEATAKNIQYF.

This clone is a singleton in its sample. In DNA form, the CDR3 reads TGCGCCAGCAGCCTGAGGGGGGCCGATGAGCAGTTCTTC. Protein product: CASSLRGADEQFF. The V gene is TRBV5-1, the J gene TRBJ2-1; possibly TRBD1 or TRBD2 for D (6 bases each). This CDR3 is built from 13 residues. Germline CDR1 SGHRS, CDR2 YFSETQ. With 4 bases removed from V and 8 bases from J, the gap between germline ends came to 13 bases.

The gene calls are TRBV28 and TRBJ1-6, with D maybe TRBD1 (5 bases). Trimming cost V 11 bases and J 5 bases, with 13 bases left between them. CDR1 is MDHEN and CDR2 is SYDVKM in the germline V gene. The length of the CDR3 is 13 residues. CDR3: CACPGHDNSPLHF. The CDR3 region has the DNA TGTGCCTGCCCAGGGCATGATAATTCACCCCTCCACTTT. Combining the CDR3 with reference TRBV28 and TRBJ1-6 gives the whole variable domain DVKVTQSSRYLVKRTGEKVFLECVQDMDHENMFWYRQDPGLGLRLIYFSYDVKMKEKGDIPEGYSVSREKKERFSLILESASTNQTSMYLCACPGHDNSPLHFGNGTRLTVT.

The genes are TRBV6-2 or TRBV6-3 and TRBJ1-2; 12 nucleotides align to TRBD1. V trimming: 6 bases; J trimming: 6 bases; junction bases outside the gene matches: 8. Germline-derived CDR1 and CDR2 are MNHEY and SVGEGT. This CDR3 is built from 15 residues. CDR3 protein: CASSRRGQGADGYTF. CDR3 DNA: TGTGCCAGCAGCCGCCGGGGACAGGGGGCAGATGGCTACACCTTC.

The chain carries TRBV5-6 and TRBJ1-2, with D possibly being TRBD1 (5 bases). Germline-derived CDR1 and CDR2 are SGHDT and YYEEEE. The V and J ends lost 3 bases and 5 bases respectively, with 14 bases between them. CDR3 length equals 14 residues. CDR3 in DNA: TGTGCCAGCAGCTACCCGGGACCCGTATATGGCTACACCTTC. This translates into CASSYPGPVYGYTF.